The 10 T cell receptor beta chains below were found in one sample sequenced in a study of T cell repertoires in cytomegalovirus infection. One entry per CDR3 protein results from TCRdb running MiXCR on the reads. The sample has tens of thousands of distinct CDR3 sequences; approximately 30% are singletons. No cognate antigen is known for these TCRs. Sequencing was performed on CD8+ T cells from cultured PBMCs, taken from culture after CMV antigen stimulation. These TCRs come from a human donor in good health (CMV status not recorded). Some clones in this sample may be carry-over from other donors' samples.

On this clonotype: The junction and the germline gene differ at one end; a read error may be behind it. This chain joins TRBV5-3 and TRBJ2-4, with TRBD2 as a possible D gene (6 bases). TRBV5-3 is sorted into the ORF group, with uncertain function. The CDR3 covers 15 residues. CDR3 sequence (DNA): TGTGCCAGCAGCTTGGGCGGGGAGGCAGGGAACATTCAGTACTTC. It yields the protein CASSLGGEAGNIQYF.

In its sample, this clonotype was seen many times. The V and J genes are TRBV7-2 and TRBJ2-7, with D perhaps matching TRBD1 or TRBD2 (6 bases each). V lost 2 bases to trimming and J lost 4 bases, with 18 bases between them. The CDR3 consists of 16 residues. The germline gives CDR1 SGHTA, CDR2 FQGNSA. Here the CDR3 reads CASSLSTLGGGYEQYF. The CDR3 DNA sequence: TGTGCCAGCAGCTTATCGACTCTAGGAGGGGGGTACGAGCAGTACTTC.

The J gene is TRBJ2-1, the V gene TRBV11-3; 9 bases match TRBD1. There are 18 residues in the CDR3. The germline gives CDR1 SGHNT, CDR2 YENEEA. Trimming at V came to 3 bases and at J to 3 bases, leaving 12 bases not matched to a gene. DNA for the CDR3: TGTGCCAGCAGCTTGAGGGACAGGGTCCCATTTTACTACAATGAGCAGTTCTTC. Amino acids: CASSLRDRVPFYYNEQFF. The full variable domain, in which reference TRBV11-3 and TRBJ2-1 provide the parts outside the CDR3, is EAGVVQSPRYKIIEKKQPVAFWCNPISGHNTLYWYLQNLGQGPELLIRYENEEAVDDSQLPKDRFSAERLKGVDSTLKIQPAELGDSAVYLCASSLRDRVPFYYNEQFFGPGTRLTVL.

This clonotype was picked up a small number of times. The V and J genes are TRBV18 and TRBJ1-5; 7 nucleotides align to TRBD1. The length of the CDR3 is 16 residues. With 1 base clipped from V and 6 bases from J, the junction kept 9 bases outside the gene matches. Germline values: CDR1 KGHSH, CDR2 LQKENI. CDR3 protein: CASSPQETGRGQPQHF. DNA for the CDR3: TGTGCCAGCTCACCACAAGAGACAGGGAGAGGTCAGCCCCAGCATTTT.

This rearrangement joins TRBV5-1 to TRBJ2-1, with D tentatively TRBD1 (6 bases). The V gene lost 0 bases and the J gene lost 3 bases, with 13 bases spanning the gap. Per the germline V gene, CDR1 is SGHRS and CDR2 is YFSETQ. The CDR3 length is 16 residues. The CDR3 coding sequence is TGCGCCAGCAGCTTGGTTTCGGGACAAAACTACAATGAGCAGTTCTTC. It encodes CASSLVSGQNYNEQFF.

CDR3 residues: CASSQDPQVSYEQYF. The CDR3 DNA reads TGTGCCAGCAGCCAAGATCCCCAGGTCTCCTACGAGCAGTACTTC. The chain uses TRBV4-2 and TRBJ2-7; no clear D. Trimming took off 0 bases at V and 0 bases at J, with 9 bases between the two ends. CDR1 and CDR2 (germline): LGHNA, YNFKEQ. CDR3 length: 15 residues.

This clonotype was counted between two and nine times. The gene calls are TRBV6-2 or TRBV6-3 and TRBJ2-1; 8 bases align to TRBD1. The V and J ends lost 6 bases and 2 bases, in that order; junction bases with no gene match: 3. This CDR3 is 14 amino acids long. CDR1 MNHEY and CDR2 SVGEGT come from the germline V gene. The CDR3 DNA reads as TGTGCCAGCAGCACGACAGGGGCCTACAATGAGCAGTTCTTC. It yields the protein CASSTTGAYNEQFF.

The chain is built from TRBV27 and TRBJ1-1; D uncertain. The germline gives CDR1 MNHEY, CDR2 SMNVEV (reference sequence). The CDR3 sequence is 11 residues long. V was shortened by 7 bases and J by 1 base, with 4 bases between the two germline ends. CDR3: CASIGNTEAFF. As DNA, the CDR3 is TGTGCCAGCATCGGGAACACTGAAGCTTTCTTT.

V and J are TRBV4-1 and TRBJ2-5; D is uncertain. CDR3 length equals 13 residues. The V end lost 0 bases, the J end lost 5 bases, and 7 bases lay between the germline ends. Germline lookup yields CDR1 MGHRA and CDR2 YSYEKL. Here the CDR3 DNA reads TGCGCCAGCAGCCAAGAAAACCGGGAGACCCAGTACTTC. It codes for CASSQENRETQYF.

This chain links TRBV6-4 with TRBJ1-1; possible D gene TRBD1, 5 bases. V gave up 3 bases and J gave up 1 base, with 9 bases separating them. The CDR3 spans 14 residues. Per germline, CDR1 MRHNA and CDR2 SNTAGT. Here the CDR3 reads CASSDGGANTEAFF. The CDR3 region has the DNA TGTGCCAGCAGTGATGGAGGGGCGAACACTGAAGCTTTCTTT.